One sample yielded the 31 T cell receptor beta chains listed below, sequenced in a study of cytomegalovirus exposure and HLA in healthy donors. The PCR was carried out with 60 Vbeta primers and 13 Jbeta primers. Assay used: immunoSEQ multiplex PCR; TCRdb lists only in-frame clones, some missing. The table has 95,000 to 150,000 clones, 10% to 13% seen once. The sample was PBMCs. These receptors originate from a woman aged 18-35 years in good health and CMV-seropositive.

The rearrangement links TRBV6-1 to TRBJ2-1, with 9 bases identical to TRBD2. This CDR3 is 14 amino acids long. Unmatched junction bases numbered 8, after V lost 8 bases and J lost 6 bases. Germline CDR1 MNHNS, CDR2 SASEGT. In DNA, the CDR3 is TGTGCCAGCTGGTCGGGCGGGAGGGGCAATGAGCAGTTCTTC. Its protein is CASWSGGRGNEQFF.

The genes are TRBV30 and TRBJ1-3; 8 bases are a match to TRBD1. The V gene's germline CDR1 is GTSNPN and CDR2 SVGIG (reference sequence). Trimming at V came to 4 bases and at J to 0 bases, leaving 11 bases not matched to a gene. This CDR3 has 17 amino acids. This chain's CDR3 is CAWNRDRTPTSGNTIYF. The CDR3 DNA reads TGTGCCTGGAACCGGGACAGGACTCCAACCTCTGGAAACACCATATATTTT.

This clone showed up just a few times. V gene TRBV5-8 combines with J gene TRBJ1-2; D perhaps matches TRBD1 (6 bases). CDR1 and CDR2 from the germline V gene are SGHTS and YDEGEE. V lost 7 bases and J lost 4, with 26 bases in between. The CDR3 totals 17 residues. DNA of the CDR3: TGTGCCAGCTCCTTCACGGGACAAAGAAGGGGGACCTATGGCTACACCTTC. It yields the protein CASSFTGQRRGTYGYTF.

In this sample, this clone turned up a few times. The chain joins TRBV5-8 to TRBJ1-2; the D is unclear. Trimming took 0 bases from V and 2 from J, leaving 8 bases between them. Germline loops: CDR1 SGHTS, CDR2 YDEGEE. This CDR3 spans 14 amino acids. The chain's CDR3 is CASSLETLNYGYTF. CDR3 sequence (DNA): TGTGCCAGCAGCTTGGAAACATTGAACTATGGCTACACCTTC.

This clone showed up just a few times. The DNA for the CDR3 is TGTGCCAGCAGCCGAGGTGGTGGAAGTGAAAAACTGTTTTTT. It is translated as CASSRGGGSEKLFF. V usage is TRBV6-6 and J usage is TRBJ1-4; D gene ambiguous. Trimming removed 6 bases from V and 7 bases from J, with 15 bases in between. Per the germline V gene, CDR1 is MNHNY and CDR2 is SVGAGI (reference sequence). The CDR3 covers 14 residues.

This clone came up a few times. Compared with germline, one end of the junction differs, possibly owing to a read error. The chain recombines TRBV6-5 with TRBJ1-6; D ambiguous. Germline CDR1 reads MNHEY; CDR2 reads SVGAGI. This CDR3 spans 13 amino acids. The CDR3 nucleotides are TGTGCCAGCAGTTACTCCAATAATTCACCCCTCCACTTT. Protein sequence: CASSYSNNSPLHF.

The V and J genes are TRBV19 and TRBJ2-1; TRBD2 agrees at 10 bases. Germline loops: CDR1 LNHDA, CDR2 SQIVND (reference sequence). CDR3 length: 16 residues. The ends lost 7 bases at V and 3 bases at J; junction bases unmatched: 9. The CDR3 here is CASNSPTSGFYNEQFF. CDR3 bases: TGTGCCAGTAATTCCCCGACTAGCGGGTTCTACAATGAGCAGTTCTTC. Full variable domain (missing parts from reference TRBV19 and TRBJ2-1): DGGITQSPKYLFRKEGQNVTLSCEQNLNHDAMYWYRQDPGQGLRLIYYSQIVNDFQKGDIAEGYSVSREKKESFPLTVTSAQKNPTAFYLCASNSPTSGFYNEQFFGPGTRLTVL.

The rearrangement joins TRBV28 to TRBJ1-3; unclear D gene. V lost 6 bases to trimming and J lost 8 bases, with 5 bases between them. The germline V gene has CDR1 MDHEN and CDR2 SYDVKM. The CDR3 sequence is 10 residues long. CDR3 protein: CASSQDTIYF. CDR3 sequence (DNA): TGTGCCAGCAGCCAGGACACCATATATTTT.

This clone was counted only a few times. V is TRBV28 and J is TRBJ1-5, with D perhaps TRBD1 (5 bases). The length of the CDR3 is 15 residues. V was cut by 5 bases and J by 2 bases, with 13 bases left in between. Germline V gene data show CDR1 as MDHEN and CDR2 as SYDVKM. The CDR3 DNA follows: TGTGCCAGCAGTATATCCTTGACAGGCAATCAGCCCCAGCATTTT. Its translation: CASSISLTGNQPQHF.

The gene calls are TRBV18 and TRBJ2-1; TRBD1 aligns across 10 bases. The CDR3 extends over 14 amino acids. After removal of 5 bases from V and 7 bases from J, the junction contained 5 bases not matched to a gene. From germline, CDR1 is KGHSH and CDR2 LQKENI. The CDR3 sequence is CASSADRGANEQFF. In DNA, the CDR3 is TGTGCCAGCTCAGCGGACAGGGGGGCTAATGAGCAGTTCTTC.

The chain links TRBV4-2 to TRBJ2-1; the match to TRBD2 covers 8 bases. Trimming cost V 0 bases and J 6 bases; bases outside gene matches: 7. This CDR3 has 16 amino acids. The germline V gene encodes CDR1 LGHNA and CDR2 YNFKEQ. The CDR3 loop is CASSQDRSGSFNEQFF. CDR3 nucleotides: TGTGCCAGCAGCCAAGACAGAAGCGGGAGTTTCAATGAGCAGTTCTTC.

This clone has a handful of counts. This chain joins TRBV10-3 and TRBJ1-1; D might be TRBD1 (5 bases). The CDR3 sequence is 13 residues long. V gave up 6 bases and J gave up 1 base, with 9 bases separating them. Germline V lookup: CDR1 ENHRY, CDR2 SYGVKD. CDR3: CAIRWGENTEAFF. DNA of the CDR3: TGTGCCATCAGGTGGGGGGAGAACACTGAAGCTTTCTTT.

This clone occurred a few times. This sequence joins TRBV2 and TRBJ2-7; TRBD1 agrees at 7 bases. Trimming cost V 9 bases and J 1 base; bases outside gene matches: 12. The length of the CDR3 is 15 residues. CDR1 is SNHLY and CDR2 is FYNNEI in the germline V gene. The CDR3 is CASSTTGALSYEQYF. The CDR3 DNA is TGTGCCAGTTCAACCACAGGGGCGTTATCCTACGAGCAGTACTTC.

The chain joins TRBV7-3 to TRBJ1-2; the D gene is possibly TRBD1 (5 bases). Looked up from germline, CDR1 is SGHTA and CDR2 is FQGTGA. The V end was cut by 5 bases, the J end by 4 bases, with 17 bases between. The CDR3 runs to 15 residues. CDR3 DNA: TGTGCCAGCAGCCCAGACAGCTATACATTCTATGGCTACACCTTC. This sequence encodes CASSPDSYTFYGYTF.

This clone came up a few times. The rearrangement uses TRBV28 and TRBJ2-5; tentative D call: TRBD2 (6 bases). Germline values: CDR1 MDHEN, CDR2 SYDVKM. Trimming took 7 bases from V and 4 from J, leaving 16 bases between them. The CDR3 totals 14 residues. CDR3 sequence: CASTLFGGRETQYF. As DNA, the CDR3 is TGTGCCAGCACCCTATTTGGGGGGAGAGAGACCCAGTACTTC.

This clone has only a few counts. The CDR3 sequence: CASSSAGRGHSEAFF. The CDR3 region has the DNA TGTGCCAGCAGTTCTGCCGGAAGGGGGCACTCTGAAGCTTTCTTT. The J gene is TRBJ1-1, the V gene TRBV28, with 7 bases matching TRBD1. The CDR3 sequence is 15 residues long. Trimming removed 4 bases from V and 6 bases from J; junction bases left unmatched: 11. Germline CDR1 and CDR2: MDHEN and SYDVKM. Drawing the rest from reference TRBV28 and TRBJ1-1, the complete variable domain is DVKVTQSSRYLVKRTGEKVFLECVQDMDHENMFWYRQDPGLGLRLIYFSYDVKMKEKGDIPEGYSVSREKKERFSLILESASTNQTSMYLCASSSAGRGHSEAFFGQGTRLTVV.

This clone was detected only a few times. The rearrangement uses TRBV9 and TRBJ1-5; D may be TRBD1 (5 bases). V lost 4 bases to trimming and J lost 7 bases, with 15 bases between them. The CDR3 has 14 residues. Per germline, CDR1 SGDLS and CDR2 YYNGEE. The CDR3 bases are TGTGCCAGCAGCCTTACTCAGGGTGGCCAGCCCCAGCATTTT. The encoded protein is CASSLTQGGQPQHF.

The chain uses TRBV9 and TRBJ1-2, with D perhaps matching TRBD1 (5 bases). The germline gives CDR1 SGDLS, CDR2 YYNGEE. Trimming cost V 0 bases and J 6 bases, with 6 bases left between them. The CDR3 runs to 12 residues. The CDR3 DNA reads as TGTGCCAGCAGCGTAGAAGGGGATGGCTACACCTTC. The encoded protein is CASSVEGDGYTF.

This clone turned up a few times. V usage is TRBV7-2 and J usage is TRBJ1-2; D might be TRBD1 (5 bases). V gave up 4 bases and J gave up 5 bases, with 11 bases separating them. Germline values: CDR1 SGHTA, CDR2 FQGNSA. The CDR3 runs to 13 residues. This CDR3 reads CASSSGAGYGYTF. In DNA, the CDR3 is TGTGCCAGCAGCTCTGGGGCAGGATATGGCTACACCTTC. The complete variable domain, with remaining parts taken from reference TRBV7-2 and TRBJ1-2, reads GAGVSQSPSNKVTEKGKDVELRCDPISGHTALYWYRQSLGQGLEFLIYFQGNSAPDKSGLPSDRFSAERTGGSVSTLTIQRTQQEDSAVYLCASSSGAGYGYTFGSGTRLTVV.

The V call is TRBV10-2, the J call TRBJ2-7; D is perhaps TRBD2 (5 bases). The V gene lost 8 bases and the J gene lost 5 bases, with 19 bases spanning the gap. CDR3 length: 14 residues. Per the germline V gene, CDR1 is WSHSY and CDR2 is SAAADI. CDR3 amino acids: CASAGTWGVDEQYF. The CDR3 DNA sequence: TGCGCCAGCGCCGGTACCTGGGGAGTCGACGAGCAGTACTTC.

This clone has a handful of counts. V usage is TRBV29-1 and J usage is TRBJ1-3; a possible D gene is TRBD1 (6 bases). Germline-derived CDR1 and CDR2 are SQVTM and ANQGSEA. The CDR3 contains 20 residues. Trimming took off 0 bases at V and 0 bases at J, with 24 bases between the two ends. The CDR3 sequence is CSVEDGQPDGPWSSGNTIYF. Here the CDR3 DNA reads TGCAGCGTTGAAGATGGACAGCCCGATGGCCCATGGTCCTCTGGAAACACCATATATTTT. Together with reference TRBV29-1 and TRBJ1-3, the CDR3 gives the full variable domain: SAVISQKPSRDICQRGTSLTIQCQVDSQVTMMFWYRQQPGQSLTLIATANQGSEATYESGFVIDKFPISRPNLTFSTLTVSNMSPEDSSIYLCSVEDGQPDGPWSSGNTIYFGEGSWLTVV.

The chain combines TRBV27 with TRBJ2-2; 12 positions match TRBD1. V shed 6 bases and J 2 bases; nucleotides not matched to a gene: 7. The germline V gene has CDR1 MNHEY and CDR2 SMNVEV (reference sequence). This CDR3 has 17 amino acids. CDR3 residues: CASREAGTGGNTGELFF. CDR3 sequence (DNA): TGTGCCAGCAGGGAAGCCGGGACAGGGGGCAACACCGGGGAGCTGTTTTTT.

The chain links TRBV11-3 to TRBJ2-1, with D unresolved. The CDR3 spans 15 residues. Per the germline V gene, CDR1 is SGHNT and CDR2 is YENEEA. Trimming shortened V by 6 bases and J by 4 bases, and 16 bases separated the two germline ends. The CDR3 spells CASSFTENVYNEQFF. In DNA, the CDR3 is TGTGCCAGCAGTTTCACAGAAAACGTTTACAATGAGCAGTTCTTC.

CDR3 loop: CAWAHLEVGEQFF. As DNA, the CDR3 is TGTGCCTGGGCCCATCTAGAGGTAGGTGAGCAGTTCTTC. The chain joins TRBV30 to TRBJ2-1; the D is unclear. The CDR3 has 13 amino acids. The V end was cut by 5 bases, the J end by 9 bases, with 17 bases between. CDR1 is GTSNPN and CDR2 is SVGIG in the germline V gene (reference sequence).

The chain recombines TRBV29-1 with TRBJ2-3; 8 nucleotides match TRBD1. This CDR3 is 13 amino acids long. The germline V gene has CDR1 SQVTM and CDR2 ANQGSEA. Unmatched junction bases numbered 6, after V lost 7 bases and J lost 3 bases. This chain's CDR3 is CSADRGDTDTQYF. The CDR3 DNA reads TGCAGCGCCGACAGGGGCGATACAGATACGCAGTATTTT.

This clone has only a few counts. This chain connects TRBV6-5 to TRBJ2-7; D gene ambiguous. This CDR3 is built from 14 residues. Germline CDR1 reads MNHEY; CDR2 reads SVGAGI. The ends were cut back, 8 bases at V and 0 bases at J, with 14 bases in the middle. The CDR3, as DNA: TGTGCCAGCTCAAGGCAGGTGACCTCCTACGAGCAGTACTTC. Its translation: CASSRQVTSYEQYF.

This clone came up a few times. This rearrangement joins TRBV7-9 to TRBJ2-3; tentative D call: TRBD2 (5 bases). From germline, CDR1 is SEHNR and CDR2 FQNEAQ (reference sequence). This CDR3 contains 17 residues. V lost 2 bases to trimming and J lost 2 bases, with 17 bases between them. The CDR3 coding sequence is TGTGCCAGCAGCTTACGGAGGTCGTTCCCCTCCACAGATACGCAGTATTTT. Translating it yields CASSLRRSFPSTDTQYF.

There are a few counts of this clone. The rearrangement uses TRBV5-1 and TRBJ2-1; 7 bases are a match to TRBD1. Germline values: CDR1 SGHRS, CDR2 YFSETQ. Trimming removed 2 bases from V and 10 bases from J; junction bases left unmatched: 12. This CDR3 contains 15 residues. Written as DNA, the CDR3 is TGCGCCAGCAGCTTTGACAGGGCAGGGTGGTCAGAGCAGTTCTTC. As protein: CASSFDRAGWSEQFF.

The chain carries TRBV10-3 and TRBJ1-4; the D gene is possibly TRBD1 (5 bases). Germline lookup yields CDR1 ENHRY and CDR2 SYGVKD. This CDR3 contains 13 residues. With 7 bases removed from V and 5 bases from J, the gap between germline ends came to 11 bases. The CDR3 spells CAIKGAENEKLFF. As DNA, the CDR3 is TGTGCCATCAAAGGGGCTGAAAATGAAAAACTGTTTTTT.

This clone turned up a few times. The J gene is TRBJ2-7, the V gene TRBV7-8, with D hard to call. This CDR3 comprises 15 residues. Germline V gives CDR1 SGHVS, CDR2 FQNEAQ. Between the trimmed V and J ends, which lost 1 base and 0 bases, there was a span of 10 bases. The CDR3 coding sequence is TGTGCCAGCAGCTTAGACAGACCCAGCTCCTACGAGCAGTACTTC. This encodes CASSLDRPSSYEQYF. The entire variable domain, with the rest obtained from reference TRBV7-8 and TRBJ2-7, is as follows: GAGVSQSPRYKVAKRGQDVALRCDPISGHVSLFWYQQALGQGPEFLTYFQNEAQLDKSGLPSDRFFAERPEGSVSTLKIQRTQQEDSAVYLCASSLDRPSSYEQYFGPGTRLTVT.

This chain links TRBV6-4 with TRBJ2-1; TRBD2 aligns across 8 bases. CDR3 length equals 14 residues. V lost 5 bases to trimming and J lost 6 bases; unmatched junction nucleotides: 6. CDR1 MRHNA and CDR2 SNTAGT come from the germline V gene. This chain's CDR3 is CASSRAGASNEQFF. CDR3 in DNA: TGTGCCAGCAGTAGAGCGGGAGCTAGCAATGAGCAGTTCTTC.